Following are 9 T cell receptor beta chains from one sample sequenced in a study of cytomegalovirus exposure and HLA in healthy donors. The PCR used 60 Vbeta and 13 Jbeta primers. Here immunoSEQ multiplex PCR was the method, and the copy in TCRdb shows in-frame clones only, minus some. The sample comprises roughly 190,000 clones, around four fifths of which are singletons, and approximately 1.8% rests with the top ten. Material: PBMCs. Receptors were obtained from a man in his forties in good health and CMV-seropositive.

This clone came up a few times. The chain combines TRBV9 with TRBJ1-5, with D possibly matching TRBD1 (6 bases). The length of the CDR3 is 15 residues. Germline V gene lookup returns CDR1 SGDLS and CDR2 YYNGEE. The V end lost 2 bases, the J end lost 6 bases, and 15 bases lay between the germline ends. The CDR3 spells CASSVDGQRVQPQHF. The DNA of the CDR3 is TGTGCCAGCAGCGTGGATGGACAGAGAGTTCAGCCCCAGCATTTT.

V usage is TRBV28 and J usage is TRBJ2-7; 8 bases fit TRBD1. Germline V lookup: CDR1 MDHEN, CDR2 SYDVKM. V was clipped by 7 bases and J by 10 bases; unmatched bases: 15. CDR3 length: 14 residues. The CDR3: CASKVQGAPLEQYF. CDR3 DNA: TGTGCCAGCAAGGTTCAGGGGGCGCCCCTGGAACAGTACTTC.

Worth noting for this clone: Distinct nucleotide sequences in the sample also encode this CDR3. The chain is built from TRBV7-9 and TRBJ1-1; tentative D call: TRBD1 (5 bases). In germline, CDR1 is SEHNR, CDR2 FQNEAQ (reference sequence). V was clipped by 1 base and J by 1 base, with 10 bases between them. The CDR3 covers 15 residues. For the CDR3, the DNA is TGTGCCAGCAGCTTAGGAGGACAACAGAACACTGAAGCTTTCTTT. It yields the protein CASSLGGQQNTEAFF. The full variable domain, completed using reference TRBV7-9 and TRBJ1-1, is DTGVSQNPRHKITKRGQNVTFRCDPISEHNRLYWYRQTLGQGPEFLTYFQNEAQLEKSRLLSDRFSAERPKGSFSTLEIQRTEQGDSAMYLCASSLGGQQNTEAFFGQGTRLTVV.

The gene calls are TRBV5-6 and TRBJ2-1; possibly TRBD2 for D (5 bases). The CDR3 consists of 16 residues. V lost 4 bases to trimming and J lost 0 bases, with 14 bases between them. Germline V gene data show CDR1 as SGHDT and CDR2 as YYEEEE. This CDR3 reads CASSQAGGSSYNEQFF. CDR3 DNA: TGTGCCAGCAGCCAGGCAGGAGGCTCCTCCTACAATGAGCAGTTCTTC.

The rearrangement joins TRBV6-5 to TRBJ1-1; unclear D gene. There are 14 residues in the CDR3. Between the trimmed V and J ends, which lost 1 base and 1 base, there was a span of 7 bases. Germline CDR1 reads MNHEY; CDR2 reads SVGAGI. CDR3 sequence (DNA): TGTGCCAGCAGTTACTTCCAGGCGAACACTGAAGCTTTCTTT. This translates into CASSYFQANTEAFF.

The J gene is TRBJ2-5, the V gene TRBV10-1; 10 bases match TRBD2. The CDR3 runs 17 residues. Germline CDR1 is WNHNN and CDR2 is SYGVQD (reference sequence). Trimming took 2 bases from V and 5 from J; bases not matched to a gene: 11. The CDR3 DNA reads TGCGCCAGCAGTGAGGTCCAGCGGGAGGGCCCAAAGGAGACCCAGTACTTC. Translated, it gives CASSEVQREGPKETQYF.

As concerns this clone: The germline gene is not matched at one end of the junction; a read error may be the cause. The rearrangement joins TRBV5-4 to TRBJ2-6; 7 nucleotides align to TRBD1. Germline CDR1 is SGHNT and CDR2 is YYREEE (reference sequence). This CDR3 is 16 amino acids long. The CDR3 here is CAITGTVKNGANGLTF. CDR3 coding DNA: TGTGCCATCACCGGGACAGTGAAAAATGGGGCCAACGGCCTGACTTTC.

DNA of the CDR3: TGTGCCAGCAGTTTAGGGGCAGGATCGGGACTGTTTTTT. It encodes CASSLGAGSGLFF. This sequence joins TRBV27 and TRBJ1-4; the D gene is possibly TRBD1 (5 bases). Between the trimmed V and J ends, which lost 2 bases and 13 bases, there was a span of 14 bases. Germline loops: CDR1 MNHEY, CDR2 SMNVEV (reference sequence). CDR3 length equals 13 residues.

The chain uses TRBV28 and TRBJ1-1; D perhaps matches TRBD1 (5 bases). Between the trimmed V and J ends, which lost 4 bases and 10 bases, there was a span of 10 bases. This CDR3 is built from 11 residues. The germline gives CDR1 MDHEN, CDR2 SYDVKM. The CDR3 DNA sequence: TGTGCCAGCAGTTATGGGGGGGTAGCTTTCTTT. Residues: CASSYGGVAFF.